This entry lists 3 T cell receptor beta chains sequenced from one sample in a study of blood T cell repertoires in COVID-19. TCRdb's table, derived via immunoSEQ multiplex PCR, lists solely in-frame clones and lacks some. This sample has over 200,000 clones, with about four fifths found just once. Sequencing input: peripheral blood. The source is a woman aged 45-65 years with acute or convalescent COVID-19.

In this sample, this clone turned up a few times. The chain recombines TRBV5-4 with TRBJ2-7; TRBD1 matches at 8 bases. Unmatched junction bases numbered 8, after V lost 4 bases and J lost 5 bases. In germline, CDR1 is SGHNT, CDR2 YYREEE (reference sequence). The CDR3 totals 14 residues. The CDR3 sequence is CASSKRTGQDEQYF. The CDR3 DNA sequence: TGTGCCAGCAGCAAAAGGACAGGGCAGGACGAGCAGTACTTC.

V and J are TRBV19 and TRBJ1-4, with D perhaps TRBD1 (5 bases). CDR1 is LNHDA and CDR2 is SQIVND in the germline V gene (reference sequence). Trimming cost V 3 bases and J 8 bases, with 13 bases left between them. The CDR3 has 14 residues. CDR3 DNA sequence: TGTGCCAGTAGTATGGGTATGGGACTCGAAAAACTGTTTTTT. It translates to CASSMGMGLEKLFF.

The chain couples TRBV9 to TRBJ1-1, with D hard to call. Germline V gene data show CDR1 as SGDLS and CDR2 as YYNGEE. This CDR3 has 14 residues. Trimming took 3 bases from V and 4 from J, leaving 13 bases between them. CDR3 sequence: CASSGPQISTEAFF. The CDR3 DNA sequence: TGTGCCAGCAGCGGACCACAGATTTCCACTGAAGCTTTCTTT.